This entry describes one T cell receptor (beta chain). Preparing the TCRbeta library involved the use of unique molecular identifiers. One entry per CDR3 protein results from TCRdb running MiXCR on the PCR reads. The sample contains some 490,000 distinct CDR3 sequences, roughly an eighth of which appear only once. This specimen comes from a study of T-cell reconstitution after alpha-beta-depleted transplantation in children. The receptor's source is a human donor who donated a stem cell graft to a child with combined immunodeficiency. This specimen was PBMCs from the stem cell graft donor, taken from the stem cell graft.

In DNA form, the CDR3 reads TGCGCCAGCAGCCAAGGTCTGGGACAGATTTATGGCTACACCTTC. Amino acids: CASSQGLGQIYGYTF. The chain is built from TRBV4-3 and TRBJ1-2; 7 bases match TRBD1. V shed 1 base, J shed 5 bases, and the junction held 7 bases outside the gene matches. The germline CDR1 and CDR2 sequences are LGHNA and YSLEER. The CDR3 is made up of 15 amino acids.